The next 20 T cell receptor beta chains were all read from a single sample in a study of T cells in Graves' hyperthyroidism and ophthalmopathy. From RNA transcripts, TCR beta CDR3 regions were amplified. TCR CDR3 regions were first amplified by RT-PCR with HTBI primers. Via MiXCR, TCRdb re-called the multiplex PCR reads, giving one row per CDR3 protein. This sample yields 700,000 or so distinct CDR3 sequences, of which approximately 16% are seen a single time; 8.4% belongs to the top ten. The sequenced sample consisted of blood. The receptor set was obtained from a man aged 18 to 35 with Graves' hyperthyroidism.

This clonotype was seen repeatedly, ten times or more. This chain connects TRBV30 to TRBJ1-1; no reliable D call. V was trimmed by 2 bases and J by 0 bases, leaving 7 bases between them. The CDR3 consists of 13 residues. The germline V gene encodes CDR1 GTSNPN and CDR2 SVGIG (reference sequence). The chain's CDR3 is CAWSLRVNTEAFF. The CDR3 DNA is TGTGCCTGGAGTCTTCGGGTGAACACTGAAGCTTTCTTT.

This clonotype was seen many times. The chain has TRBV6-1 and TRBJ2-4; 7 nucleotides match TRBD2. CDR1 and CDR2 (germline): MNHNS, SASEGT. The CDR3 runs 14 residues. V was pared by 2 bases and J by 8 bases, with 6 bases of the junction left unmatched. DNA for the CDR3: TGTGCCAGCAGTGAACAGGGAGGGTCGGACATTCAGTACTTC. The encoded protein is CASSEQGGSDIQYF.

This clonotype showed up many times. The V gene is TRBV24-1, the J gene TRBJ2-2, with 8 bases identical to TRBD2. The CDR3 extends over 14 amino acids. V gave up 7 bases and J gave up 6 bases; unmatched junction bases: 6. CDR1 KGHDR and CDR2 SFDVKD come from the germline V gene. The CDR3 protein is CATSAGGGSGELFF. CDR3 in DNA: TGTGCCACCAGCGCGGGGGGAGGATCCGGGGAGCTGTTTTTT.

This clonotype occurred many times. V usage is TRBV30 and J usage is TRBJ2-7, with 9 bases fitting TRBD2. V trimming: 1 base; J trimming: 7 bases; junction bases outside the gene matches: 11. This CDR3 contains 15 residues. Germline CDR1 reads GTSNPN; CDR2 reads SVGIG (reference sequence). The CDR3 nucleotides read TGTGCCTGGAGTGAATGGGCTAGCGGGACGCTTGAGCAGTACTTC. Protein: CAWSEWASGTLEQYF.

This clonotype was seen more than once but under ten times. The rearrangement uses TRBV7-3 and TRBJ2-1, with TRBD1 identical over 9 bases. The V gene end was trimmed by 6 bases and the J gene end by 5 bases; junction bases not matched to a gene: 8. CDR3 length: 15 amino acids. Germline V gene lookup returns CDR1 SGHTA and CDR2 FQGTGA. The CDR3 DNA is TGTGCCAGCAGTCTCGGGACAGGGCGGGACAATGAGCAGTTCTTC. Amino acids: CASSLGTGRDNEQFF.

This clonotype showed up just a few times. The chain recombines TRBV9 with TRBJ2-7; D is possibly TRBD2 (5 bases). Per the germline V gene, CDR1 is SGDLS and CDR2 is YYNGEE. This CDR3 is built from 15 residues. The germline V and J ends were trimmed by 4 bases and 0 bases, with 14 bases remaining between them. The CDR3 DNA sequence: TGTGCCAGCAGCCAGACGGGGTTGAACTCCTACGAGCAGTACTTC. It yields the protein CASSQTGLNSYEQYF.

The chain links TRBV10-1 to TRBJ1-4; D gene ambiguous. This CDR3 has 16 amino acids. Germline CDR1 is WNHNN and CDR2 is SYGVQD (reference sequence). V lost 2 bases, J lost 4 bases, and 14 bases lay in between. CDR3 protein: CASSEGQGSFNEKLFF. In DNA, the CDR3 is TGCGCCAGCAGTGAGGGTCAAGGGAGTTTTAATGAAAAACTGTTTTTT.

This clonotype turned up a few times. The chain employs TRBV10-1 and TRBJ2-3, with 8 bases matching TRBD1. This CDR3 has 16 amino acids. The germline CDR1 and CDR2 sequences are WNHNN and SYGVQD (reference sequence). The trim removed 1 base at V and 2 bases at J, leaving 5 bases unmatched. The CDR3 loop reads CASSEYGTGATDTQYF. CDR3 in DNA: TGCGCCAGCAGTGAGTACGGGACAGGTGCCACAGATACGCAGTATTTT.

This clonotype was counted a few times. V is TRBV5-1 and J is TRBJ2-5, with TRBD1 matching 10 bases. There are 16 residues in the CDR3. V lost 4 bases, J lost 2 bases, and 8 bases stayed unmatched. Germline loops: CDR1 SGHRS, CDR2 YFSETQ. The CDR3 sequence: CASSPFPDRGQETQYF. The DNA for the CDR3 is TGCGCCAGCAGCCCCTTCCCGGACAGGGGGCAAGAGACCCAGTACTTC.

This clonotype appeared many times. V and J are TRBV28 and TRBJ2-3, with D hard to call. The CDR3 covers 15 residues. CDR1 MDHEN and CDR2 SYDVKM come from the germline V gene. The V and J ends lost 5 bases and 0 bases respectively, with 12 bases between them. The CDR3 here is CASSPPWQSTDTQYF. CDR3 coding DNA: TGTGCCAGCAGTCCCCCCTGGCAGAGCACAGATACGCAGTATTTT. Full variable domain (rest looked up from reference TRBV28 and TRBJ2-3): DVKVTQSSRYLVKRTGEKVFLECVQDMDHENMFWYRQDPGLGLRLIYFSYDVKMKEKGDIPEGYSVSREKKERFSLILESASTNQTSMYLCASSPPWQSTDTQYFGPGTRLTVL.

V gene TRBV5-1 combines with J gene TRBJ2-3; TRBD1 aligns across 7 bases. This CDR3 comprises 14 residues. V dropped 4 bases and J dropped 0; count of bases not matched to a gene: 2. Germline V gene lookup returns CDR1 SGHRS and CDR2 YFSETQ. CDR3 nucleotide sequence: TGCGCCAGCAGCACACAGGGGAGCACAGATACGCAGTATTTT. Its protein product is CASSTQGSTDTQYF.

The chain recombines TRBV12-3 or TRBV12-4 with TRBJ1-2, with 7 bases identical to TRBD1. Trimming cost V 3 bases and J 5 bases; bases outside gene matches: 6. This CDR3 has 14 amino acids. The chain's CDR3 is CASSLRGTEYGYTF. CDR3 nucleotide sequence: TGTGCCAGCAGTTTGAGGGGGACAGAATATGGCTACACCTTC.

This clonotype was recorded a few times. The chain has TRBV30 and TRBJ1-3, with 8 positions matching TRBD1. V lost 5 bases and J lost 4; bases outside the gene matches: 7. The germline V gene encodes CDR1 GTSNPN and CDR2 SVGIG (reference sequence). The CDR3 is 14 residues long. The CDR3 spells CAWLTGTGGNTIYF. The CDR3 nucleotides read TGTGCCTGGTTAACCGGGACAGGCGGAAACACCATATATTTT. The entire variable domain, with the rest obtained from reference TRBV30 and TRBJ1-3, is as follows: SQTIHQWPATLVQPVGSPLSLECTVEGTSNPNLYWYRQAAGRGLQLLFYSVGIGQISSEVPQNLSASRPQDRQFILSSKKLLLSDSGFYLCAWLTGTGGNTIYFGEGSWLTVV.

This clonotype was seen ten or more times. This chain connects TRBV12-3 or TRBV12-4 to TRBJ1-2; D is unclear. Between the trimmed V and J ends, which lost 6 bases and 7 bases, there was a span of 18 bases. The CDR3 is made up of 14 amino acids. CDR3 in amino acids: CASSDRGLSIGYTF. The DNA for the CDR3 is TGTGCCAGCAGCGACCGTGGACTTAGCATTGGCTACACCTTC.

This clonotype was observed a handful of times. The V and J genes are TRBV3-1 and TRBJ1-1; D remains unclear. The V end was cut by 6 bases, the J end by 5 bases, with 13 bases between. Germline-derived CDR1 and CDR2 are LGHDT and YNNKEL (reference sequence). There are 13 residues in the CDR3. The CDR3 DNA reads TGTGCCAGCAGAGGAGAACAAGGGACTGAAGCTTTCTTT. It encodes CASRGEQGTEAFF.

This clonotype was found many times. The chain joins TRBV11-3 to TRBJ1-2; a possible D gene is TRBD1 (5 bases). Trimming took 5 bases from V and 3 from J, leaving 10 bases between them. The CDR3 extends over 13 amino acids. The germline gives CDR1 SGHNT, CDR2 YENEEA. The CDR3 loop reads CASSAGLYYGYTF. CDR3 DNA sequence: TGTGCCAGCAGCGCGGGACTGTACTATGGCTACACCTTC. Supplemented by reference TRBV11-3 and TRBJ1-2, the full variable domain reads EAGVVQSPRYKIIEKKQPVAFWCNPISGHNTLYWYLQNLGQGPELLIRYENEEAVDDSQLPKDRFSAERLKGVDSTLKIQPAELGDSAVYLCASSAGLYYGYTFGSGTRLTVV.

V and J are TRBV7-8 and TRBJ2-7, with 8 positions matching TRBD1. V was clipped by 1 base and J by 4 bases; unmatched bases: 12. In germline, CDR1 is SGHVS, CDR2 FQNEAQ. The CDR3 contains 17 residues. CDR3 in DNA: TGTGCCAGCAGCTTAGTTGGAGGGCAGGGGGCAGGATACGAGCAGTACTTC. Translating gives CASSLVGGQGAGYEQYF.

The J gene is TRBJ2-2, the V gene TRBV25-1, with D perhaps TRBD1 or TRBD2 (5 bases each). Trimming stripped 1 base from V and 6 bases from J, with 15 bases between. The CDR3 is 16 amino acids. Germline V CDR1 and CDR2: MGHDK, SYGVNS. The CDR3 DNA follows: TGTGCCAGCAGTGAATTCGCAGGGACCCGTTCCGGGGAGCTGTTTTTT. Its protein product is CASSEFAGTRSGELFF. Full variable domain (rest looked up from reference TRBV25-1 and TRBJ2-2): EADIYQTPRYLVIGTGKKITLECSQTMGHDKMYWYQQDPGMELHLIHYSYGVNSTEKGDLSSESTVSRIRTEHFPLTLESARPSHTSQYLCASSEFAGTRSGELFFGEGSRLTVL.

This clonotype has at least ten counts. The V call is TRBV6-6, the J call TRBJ2-2, with D hard to call. The CDR3 covers 14 residues. Looked up from germline, CDR1 is MNHNY and CDR2 is SVGAGI (reference sequence). V lost 2 bases and J 1 base, leaving 5 bases between the germline ends. The CDR3 region has the DNA TGTGCCAGCAGTTACCAACAGAACACCGGGGAGCTGTTTTTT. Translation: CASSYQQNTGELFF.

At least ten counts were recorded for this clonotype. The chain is built from TRBV30 and TRBJ2-3; D may be TRBD2 (7 bases). The V gene lost 1 base and the J gene lost 5 bases, with 16 bases spanning the gap. Germline CDR1 reads GTSNPN; CDR2 reads SVGIG (reference sequence). There are 15 residues in the CDR3. CDR3 sequence (DNA): TGTGCCTGGAGTGGGTCCACAGGGAGGGGAGATACGCAGTATTTT. Translation: CAWSGSTGRGDTQYF.